The T cell receptor (beta chain) under discussion was sequenced for a study of T cell changes during pregnancy in multiple sclerosis. This clone has just one count. Per the germline V gene, CDR1 is SGHVS and CDR2 is FQNEAQ. The trim removed 3 bases at V and 0 bases at J, leaving 9 bases unmatched. The CDR3 runs 17 residues. The assay was immunoSEQ multiplex PCR, and TCRdb's table has in-frame clones only and misses some. The table has 30,000 to 50,000 clones, around 93% seen once; the top ten hold about 0.37%. The chain uses TRBV7-8 and TRBJ2-3, with 7 bases aligning to TRBD2. The starting material was CD4+ T cells from peripheral blood mononuclear cells, obtained after pregnancy. This sequence originates from a female donor with multiple sclerosis, enrolled in a pregnancy study. The DNA of the CDR3 is TGTGCCAGCAGCTTCATGGGGGGAGGGACTAGCACAGATACGCAGTATTTT. This translates into CASSFMGGGTSTDTQYF.